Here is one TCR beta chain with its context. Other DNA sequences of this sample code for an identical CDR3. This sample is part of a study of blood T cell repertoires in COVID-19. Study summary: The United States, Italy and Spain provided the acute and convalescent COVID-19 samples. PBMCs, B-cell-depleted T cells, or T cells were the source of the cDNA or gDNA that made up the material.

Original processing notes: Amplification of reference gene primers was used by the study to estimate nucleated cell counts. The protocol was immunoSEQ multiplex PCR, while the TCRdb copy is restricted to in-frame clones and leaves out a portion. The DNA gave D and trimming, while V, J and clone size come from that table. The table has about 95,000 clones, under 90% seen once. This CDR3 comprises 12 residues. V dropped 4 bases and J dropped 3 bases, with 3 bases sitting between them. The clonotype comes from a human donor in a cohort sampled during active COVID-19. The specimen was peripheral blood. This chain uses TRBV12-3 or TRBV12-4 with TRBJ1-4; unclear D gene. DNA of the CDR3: TGTGCCAGCAGTTCCTCTAATGAAAAACTGTTTTTT. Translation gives CASSSSNEKLFF.